In its sample, the clone carrying this T cell receptor beta chain was seen many times. What it binds is unknown. These data belong to a study of metastatic and nonmetastatic thyroid tumors. Background on the study: Comparison of repertoires was carried out across blood and tumor or nodule tissue from malignant and benign thyroid patients.

All patients were treatment-naive before thyroid surgery. Regarding the study as a whole: Across blood and tumor, TCR beta diversity in malignant thyroid tumors was reportedly significantly higher than in benign nodules.

Trimming cost V 4 bases and J 2 bases; bases outside gene matches: 3. In germline, CDR1 is MDHEN, CDR2 SYDVKM. The length of the CDR3 is 15 residues. Per the study methods: What underpinned the distant-metastasis classifier for papillary thyroid cancer was the set of CDR3 differences across clinicopathological groups. Via MiXCR, TCRdb re-called the PCR reads. Clone size and V and J calls follow TCRdb, not the original study. Of about 15,000 clones listed, approximately 30% are singletons. The V gene is TRBV28, the J gene TRBJ2-1, with TRBD2 identical over 9 bases. This receptor was obtained from a male donor with papillary thyroid cancer or a benign thyroid nodule (not recorded which). Some clones in this sample may be carry-over from other donors' samples. Sequenced: tumor tissue. CDR3 in DNA: TGTGCCAGCAGTTCCCAGCGGGGGGCCTACAATGAGCAGTTCTTC. Amino acid sequence: CASSSQRGAYNEQFF.